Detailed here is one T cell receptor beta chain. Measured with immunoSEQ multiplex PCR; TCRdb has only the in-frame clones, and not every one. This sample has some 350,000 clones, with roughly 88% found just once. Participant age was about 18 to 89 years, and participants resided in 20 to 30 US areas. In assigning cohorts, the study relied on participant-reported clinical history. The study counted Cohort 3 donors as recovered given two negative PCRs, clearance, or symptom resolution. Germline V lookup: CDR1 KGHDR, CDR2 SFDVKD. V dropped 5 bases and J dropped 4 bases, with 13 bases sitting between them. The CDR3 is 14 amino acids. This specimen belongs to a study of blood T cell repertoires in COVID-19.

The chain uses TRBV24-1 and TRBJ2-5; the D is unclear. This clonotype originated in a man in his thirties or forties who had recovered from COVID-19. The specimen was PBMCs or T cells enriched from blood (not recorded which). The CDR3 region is CATSVASSGETQYF. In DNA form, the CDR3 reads TGTGCCACCAGTGTGGCTAGTAGTGGAGAGACCCAGTACTTC.